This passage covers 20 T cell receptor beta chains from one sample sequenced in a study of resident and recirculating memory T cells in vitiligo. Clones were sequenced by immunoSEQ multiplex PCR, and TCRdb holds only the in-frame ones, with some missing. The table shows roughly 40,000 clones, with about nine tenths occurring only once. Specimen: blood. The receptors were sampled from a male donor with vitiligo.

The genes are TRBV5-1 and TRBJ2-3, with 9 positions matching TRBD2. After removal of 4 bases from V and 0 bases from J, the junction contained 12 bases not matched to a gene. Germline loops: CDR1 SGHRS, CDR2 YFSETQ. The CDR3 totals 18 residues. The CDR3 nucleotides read TGCGCCAGCAGCGGGGTAGCGGGGGCCACGACTAGCACAGATACGCAGTATTTT. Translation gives CASSGVAGATTSTDTQYF.

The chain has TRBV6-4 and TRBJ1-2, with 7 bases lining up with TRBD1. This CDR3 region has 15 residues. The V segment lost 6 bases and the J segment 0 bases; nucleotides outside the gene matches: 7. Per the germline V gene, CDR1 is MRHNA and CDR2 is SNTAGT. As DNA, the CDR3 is TGTGCCAGCAGAGTAAATCAGGGGGCTAACTATGGCTACACCTTC. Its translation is CASRVNQGANYGYTF.

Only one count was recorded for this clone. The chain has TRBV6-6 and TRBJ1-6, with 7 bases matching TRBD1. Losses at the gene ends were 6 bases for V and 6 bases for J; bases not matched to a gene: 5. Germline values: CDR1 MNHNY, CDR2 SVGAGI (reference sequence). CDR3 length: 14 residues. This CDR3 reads CASSAGTVNSPLHF. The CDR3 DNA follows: TGTGCCAGCAGCGCGGGGACAGTTAATTCACCCCTCCACTTT.

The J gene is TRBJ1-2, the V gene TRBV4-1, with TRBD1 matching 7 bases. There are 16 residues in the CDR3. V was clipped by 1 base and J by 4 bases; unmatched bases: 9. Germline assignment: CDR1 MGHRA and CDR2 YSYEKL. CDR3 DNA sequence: TGCGCCAGCAGCCAAGGGCAAGGACAGGCCATCTATGGCTACACCTTC. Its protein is CASSQGQGQAIYGYTF.

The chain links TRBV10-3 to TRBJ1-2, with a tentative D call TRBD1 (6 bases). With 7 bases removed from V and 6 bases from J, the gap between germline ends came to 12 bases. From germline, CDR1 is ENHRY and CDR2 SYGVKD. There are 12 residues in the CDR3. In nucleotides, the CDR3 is TGTGCCATCATGGGGGACACAGATGGCTACACCTTC. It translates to CAIMGDTDGYTF.

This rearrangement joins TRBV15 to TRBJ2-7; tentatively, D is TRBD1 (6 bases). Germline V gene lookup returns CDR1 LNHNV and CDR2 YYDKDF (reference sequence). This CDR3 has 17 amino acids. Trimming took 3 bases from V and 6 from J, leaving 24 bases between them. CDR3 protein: CATSRQVVRGVSSEQYF. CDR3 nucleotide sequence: TGTGCCACCAGCAGGCAAGTGGTCAGGGGTGTGAGTTCCGAGCAGTACTTC.

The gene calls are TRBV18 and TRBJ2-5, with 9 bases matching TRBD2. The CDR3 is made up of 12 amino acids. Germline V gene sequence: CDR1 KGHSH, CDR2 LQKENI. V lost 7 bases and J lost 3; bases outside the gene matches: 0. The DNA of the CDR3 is TGTGCCAGCTTAGCGGGGGAAGAGACCCAGTACTTC. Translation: CASLAGEETQYF.

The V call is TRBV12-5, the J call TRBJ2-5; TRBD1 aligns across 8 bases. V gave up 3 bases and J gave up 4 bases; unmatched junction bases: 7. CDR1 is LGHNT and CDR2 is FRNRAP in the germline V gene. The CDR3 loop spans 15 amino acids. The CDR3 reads CASGFLTGVGETQYF. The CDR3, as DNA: TGTGCTAGTGGTTTCCTGACAGGGGTAGGAGAGACCCAGTACTTC.

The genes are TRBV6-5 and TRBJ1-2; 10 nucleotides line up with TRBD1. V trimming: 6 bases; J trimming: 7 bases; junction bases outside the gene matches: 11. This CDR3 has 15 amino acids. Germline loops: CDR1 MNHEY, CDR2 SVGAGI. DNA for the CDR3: TGTGCCAGCAGAGACACTTTCCGGGACAGGGGTGGCTACACCTTC. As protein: CASRDTFRDRGGYTF.

This CDR3 is CASSPQGRLATQYF. CDR3 DNA: TGTGCCAGCAGCCCGCAGGGGCGCTTGGCTACGCAGTATTTT. The chain combines TRBV5-6 with TRBJ2-3, with a weak D call TRBD1 (6 bases). V lost 4 bases and J lost 8, with 17 bases in between. CDR3 length: 14 amino acids. Germline V gives CDR1 SGHDT, CDR2 YYEEEE. Filled out from reference TRBV5-6 and TRBJ2-3, the complete variable domain reads DAGVTQSPTHLIKTRGQQVTLRCSPKSGHDTVSWYQQALGQGPQFIFQYYEEEERQRGNFPDRFSGHQFPNYSSELNVNALLLGDSALYLCASSPQGRLATQYFGPGTRLTVL.

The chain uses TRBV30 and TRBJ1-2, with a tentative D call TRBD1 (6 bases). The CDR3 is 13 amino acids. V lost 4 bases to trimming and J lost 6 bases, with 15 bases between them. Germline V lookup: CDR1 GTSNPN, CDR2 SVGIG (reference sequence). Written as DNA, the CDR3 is TGTGCCTGGAATCTGGGGGCTAGAGATGGCTACACCTTC. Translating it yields CAWNLGARDGYTF.

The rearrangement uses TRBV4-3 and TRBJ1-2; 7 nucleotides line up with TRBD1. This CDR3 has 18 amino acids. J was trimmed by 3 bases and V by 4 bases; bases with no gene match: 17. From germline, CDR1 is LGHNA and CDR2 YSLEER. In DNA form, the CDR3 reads TGCGCCAGCAGCCGAAATGTACCTGGGACAGTGAACTACTATGGCTACACCTTC. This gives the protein CASSRNVPGTVNYYGYTF.

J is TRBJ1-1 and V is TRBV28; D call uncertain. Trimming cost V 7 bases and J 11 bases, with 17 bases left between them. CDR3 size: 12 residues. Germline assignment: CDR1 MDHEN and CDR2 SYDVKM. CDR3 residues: CASTERTHAAFF. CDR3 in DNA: TGTGCCAGCACCGAGCGGACCCACGCGGCTTTCTTT.

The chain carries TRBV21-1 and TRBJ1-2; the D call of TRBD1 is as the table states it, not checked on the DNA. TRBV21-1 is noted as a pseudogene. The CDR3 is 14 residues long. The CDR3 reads CASRPSTANYGYTF. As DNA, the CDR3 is TGTGCCAGCAGGCCTTCGACAGCAAACTATGGCTACACCTTC.

DNA of the CDR3: TGTGCCAGCAGCTTCAACCTCGGGAACACACCGGGAAACACCATATATTTT. It specifies CASSFNLGNTPGNTIYF. The rearrangement uses TRBV5-4 and TRBJ1-3; no definite D call. The germline V and J ends were trimmed by 2 bases and 4 bases, with 19 bases remaining between them. There are 17 residues in the CDR3. Germline V lookup: CDR1 SGHNT, CDR2 YYREEE (reference sequence).

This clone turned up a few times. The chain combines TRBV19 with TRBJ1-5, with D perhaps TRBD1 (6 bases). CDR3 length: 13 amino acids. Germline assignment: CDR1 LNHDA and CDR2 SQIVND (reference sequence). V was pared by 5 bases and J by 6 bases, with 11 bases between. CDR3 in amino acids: CASSEGEGQPQHF. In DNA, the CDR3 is TGTGCCAGTAGTGAGGGGGAAGGTCAGCCCCAGCATTTT. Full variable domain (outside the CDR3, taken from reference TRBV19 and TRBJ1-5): DGGITQSPKYLFRKEGQNVTLSCEQNLNHDAMYWYRQDPGQGLRLIYYSQIVNDFQKGDIAEGYSVSREKKESFPLTVTSAQKNPTAFYLCASSEGEGQPQHFGDGTRLSIL.

The CDR3 coding sequence is TGCGCCAGCAGCCTCCAACCAGGGTTCACTGGAAACACCATATATTTT. Residues: CASSLQPGFTGNTIYF. This chain connects TRBV5-1 to TRBJ1-3; TRBD1 might be the D (5 bases). The germline V gene has CDR1 SGHRS and CDR2 YFSETQ. Trimming took off 4 bases at V and 2 bases at J, with 16 bases between the two ends. The CDR3 has 16 amino acids. Drawing the rest from reference TRBV5-1 and TRBJ1-3, the complete variable domain is KAGVTQTPRYLIKTRGQQVTLSCSPISGHRSVSWYQQTPGQGLQFLFEYFSETQRNKGNFPGRFSGRQFSNSRSEMNVSTLELGDSALYLCASSLQPGFTGNTIYFGEGSWLTVV.

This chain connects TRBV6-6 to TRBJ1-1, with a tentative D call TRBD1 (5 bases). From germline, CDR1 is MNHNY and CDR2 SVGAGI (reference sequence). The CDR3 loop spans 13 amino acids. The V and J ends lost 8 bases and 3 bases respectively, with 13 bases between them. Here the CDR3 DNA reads TGTGCCAGCGGCGTCGGGGGATACACTGAAGCTTTCTTT. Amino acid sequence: CASGVGGYTEAFF.

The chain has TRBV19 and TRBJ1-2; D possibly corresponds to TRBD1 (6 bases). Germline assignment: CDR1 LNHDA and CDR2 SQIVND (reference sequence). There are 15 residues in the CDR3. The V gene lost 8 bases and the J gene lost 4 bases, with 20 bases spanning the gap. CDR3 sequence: CASEKRGGVGYGYTF. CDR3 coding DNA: TGTGCCAGTGAAAAACGGGGGGGCGTCGGCTATGGCTACACCTTC.

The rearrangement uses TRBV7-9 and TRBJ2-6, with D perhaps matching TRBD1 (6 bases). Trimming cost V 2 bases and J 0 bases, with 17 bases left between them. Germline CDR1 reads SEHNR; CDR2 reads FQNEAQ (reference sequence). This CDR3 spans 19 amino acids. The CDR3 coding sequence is TGTGCCAGCAGCTTAATGGTGGGGGCCCCTCTCTCTGGGGCCAACGTCCTGACTTTC. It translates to CASSLMVGAPLSGANVLTF.